The entry below gives a single TCR beta chain sequence along with its context. No antigen is known for it. This specimen comes from a study of OX40 agonist ivuxolimab in advanced cancers. Study at large: Those enrolled were 80% to 85% male, with a mean age of about 66 years and ages from 23 to 79.

Method: immunoSEQ multiplex PCR; TCRdb's copy keeps in-frame clones and lacks some. The data contain 77,000 or so clones, 90% to 95% of them singletons. The CDR3 has 18 amino acids. Germline CDR1 KGHSH, CDR2 LQKENI. Losses at the gene ends were 2 bases for V and 0 bases for J; bases not matched to a gene: 9. General observations from the study: It was also the case that some nonresponders had low normalized T-cell clonal expansion.

The gene calls are TRBV18 and TRBJ2-2, with 7 positions matching TRBD2. The source was CD4+ or CD8+ T cells sorted from blood, collected in a trial of the OX40 agonist ivuxolimab. This receptor was taken from an adult with an advanced solid tumor such as melanoma, head and neck, liver or kidney cancer. The CDR3 sequence is CASSPAAGEFANTGELFF. The CDR3 region has the DNA TGTGCCAGCTCACCAGCCGCGGGGGAGTTCGCGAACACCGGGGAGCTGTTTTTT.